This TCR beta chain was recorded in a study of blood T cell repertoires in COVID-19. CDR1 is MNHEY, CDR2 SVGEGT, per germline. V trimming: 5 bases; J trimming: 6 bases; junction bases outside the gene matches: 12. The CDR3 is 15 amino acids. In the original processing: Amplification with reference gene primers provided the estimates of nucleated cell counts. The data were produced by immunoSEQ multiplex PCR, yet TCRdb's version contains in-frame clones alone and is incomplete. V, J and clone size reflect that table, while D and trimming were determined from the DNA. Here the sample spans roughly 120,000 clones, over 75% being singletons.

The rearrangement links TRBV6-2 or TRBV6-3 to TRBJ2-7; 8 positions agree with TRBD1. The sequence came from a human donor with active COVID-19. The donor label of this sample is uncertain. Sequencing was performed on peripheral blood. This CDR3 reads CASSDPRQGFGEQYF. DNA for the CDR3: TGTGCCAGCAGTGACCCCCGACAGGGGTTCGGCGAGCAGTACTTC.